The clone carrying this TCR beta chain was found many times. As yet, its antigen is unknown. The junction departs from the called germline gene at one end, perhaps through a read error. Arm-PCR of CDR3 regions and iRepertoire HTBI primers were the basis on which TCR beta libraries were built. TCRdb re-called the multiplex PCR reads through MiXCR, storing one row per CDR3 protein. This sample has 350,000 to 400,000 distinct CDR3 sequences, with roughly a sixth found just once. This record belongs to a study of regulatory T cells in long-lasting Graves disease. Study-wide points: The analysis examined peripheral blood only and excluded thyroid tissue. Lower TCR diversity characterized persistent Graves' patients relative to newly diagnosed patients.

Germline values: CDR1 SSHAT, CDR2 FNYEAQ (reference sequence). This CDR3 comprises 15 residues. The time point: newly diagnosed GD, antithyroid drugs for less than 3 months. RNA isolated from PBMCs was used to make the TCR library. A peripheral blood sample, roughly 8.5 milliliters in volume, was drawn into EDTA tubes. This receptor was taken from a female donor with Graves disease. Sequencing used peripheral blood mononuclear cells (PBMCs), obtained at new diagnosis, from a patient treated with antithyroid drugs. The genes are TRBV7-7 and TRBJ2-3; TRBD1 aligns across 9 bases. CDR3 protein: CASSSGDRGRDTQYF. In nucleotides, the CDR3 is TGTGCTAGCAGCTCGGGCGACAGGGGGAGAGATACGCAGTATTTT.